This T cell receptor beta chain came from a study of T cells in Graves' hyperthyroidism and ophthalmopathy. Turning to the study itself: Once the initial diagnosis was made, peripheral blood was obtained before any treatment.

The CDR3 length is 16 residues. Losses at the gene ends were 2 bases for V and 3 bases for J; bases not matched to a gene: 9. The germline CDR1 and CDR2 sequences are DFQATT and SNEGSKA (reference sequence). RNA transcripts were the template for amplifying TCR beta CDR3 regions. TCR CDR3 regions were first amplified by RT-PCR with HTBI primers. TCRdb independently ran MiXCR on the multiplex PCR reads; one entry per CDR3 protein. The sample records 300,000 to 450,000 distinct CDR3 sequences, 15% to 18% being singletons. Patients aged 18 to 65 had newly diagnosed hyperthyroidism of under 2 months' duration.

V is TRBV20-1 and J is TRBJ1-2, with 10 bases fitting TRBD1. The sequence was obtained from a woman between 18 and 30 years old with Graves' hyperthyroidism that later progressed to Graves' ophthalmopathy. The material sequenced was blood. CDR3 in amino acids: CSARFTGTGEDYGYTF. The CDR3 DNA reads TGCAGTGCTAGATTCACGGGGACAGGGGAAGACTATGGCTACACCTTC.